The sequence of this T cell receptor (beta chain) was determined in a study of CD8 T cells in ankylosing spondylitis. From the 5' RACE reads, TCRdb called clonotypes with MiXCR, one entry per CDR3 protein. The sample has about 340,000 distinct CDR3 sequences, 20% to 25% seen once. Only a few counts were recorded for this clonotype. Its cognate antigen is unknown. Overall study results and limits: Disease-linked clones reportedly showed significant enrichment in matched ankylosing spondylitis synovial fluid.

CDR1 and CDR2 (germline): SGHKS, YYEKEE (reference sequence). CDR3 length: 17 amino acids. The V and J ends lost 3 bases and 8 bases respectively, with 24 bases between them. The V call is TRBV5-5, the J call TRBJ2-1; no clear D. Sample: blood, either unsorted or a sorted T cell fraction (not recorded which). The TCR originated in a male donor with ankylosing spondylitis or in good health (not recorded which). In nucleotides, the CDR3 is TGTGCCAGCAGCTCTGAAGGGCAGGTGCCACCAGCCCATGAGCAGTTCTTC. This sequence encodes CASSSEGQVPPAHEQFF.